The TCR beta chain described here comes from a study of T cell repertoires in cytomegalovirus infection. Overall study: It can be stated that public TCR beta signatures indicated CMV infection as well as a matching HLA type.

Study findings and constraints: Clonotype analysis showed dominance of the ex vivo response by HLA-C-restricted CMV-specific TCR beta clonotypes.

Losses at the gene ends were 10 bases for V and 10 bases for J; bases not matched to a gene: 18. Germline assignment: CDR1 ENHRY and CDR2 SYGVKD. The CDR3 loop spans 15 amino acids. One entry per CDR3 protein, called by TCRdb with MiXCR from the reads. This sample has about 260,000 distinct CDR3 sequences; about 13% occur once, and the top ten carry about 8.7%. This clonotype occurred many times. What it binds is unknown. The sequence was collected from a human donor in good health (CMV status not recorded). Some clones in this sample may be carry-over from other donors' samples. The sample comprised PBMCs. This sequence joins TRBV10-3 and TRBJ2-1; TRBD2 matches at 8 bases. The CDR3 spells CATKPGLELAGEQFF. CDR3 nucleotides: TGTGCCACAAAACCGGGACTAGAATTGGCCGGGGAGCAGTTCTTC.